This T cell receptor beta chain was documented in a study of shared clonotypes between healthy human individuals. The length of the CDR3 is 12 residues. Between the trimmed V and J ends, which lost 6 bases and 4 bases, there was a span of 7 bases. CDR1 is SQVTM and CDR2 is ANQGSEA in the germline V gene. Each PCR replicate from the sorted subsets contained around 0.2 ug DNA, which is 30,000 or so T cell genomes. As processed by the authors: There were no quality scores in the junction-only immunoSEQ sequences, so filtering differed. The method was immunoSEQ multiplex PCR; TCRdb's version includes in-frame clones alone and lacks a portion of them. V and J calls and clone size follow that table, whereas D and trimming were derived from the DNA. The sample lists about 1.1 million clones; approximately 78% were seen once. This clone was counted many times. Other DNA sequences within the sample encode an identical CDR3.

The chain carries TRBV29-1 and TRBJ2-6; D is possibly TRBD1 (5 bases). Sequenced: memory CD4+ T cells from PBMCs. The subset here: CD45RA-negative fraction. This receptor was obtained from a man aged 18-30 years in good health. Some clones in this sample may be carry-over from other donors' samples. CDR3 amino acids: CSVRQGANVLTF. The CDR3 DNA reads TGCAGCGTAAGACAGGGGGCCAACGTCCTGACTTTC.